This T cell receptor (beta chain) was sequenced during a study of OX40 agonist ivuxolimab in advanced cancers. In terms of the full investigation: The costimulatory receptor OX40 (CD134) was targeted by ivuxolimab, a fully human IgG2 agonistic monoclonal antibody. Intravenous ivuxolimab was administered to patients every 2 weeks at six dose levels: 0.01, 0.1, 0.3, 1.5, 3 and 10 mg/kg. Of the roughly 50 dose-escalation patients, hepatocellular carcinoma was present in 19, melanoma in some 15, renal cell carcinoma in 9 and head and neck cancer in 9. A male proportion of 75% to 85% and a mean age of 60 years, ranging from about 23 to 79, were recorded for the dose-escalation cohort. Prior anti-PD-1, anti-PD-L1 or anti-CTLA-4 therapy was permitted, and checkpoint inhibitors had been received by about two fifths of dose-escalation patients. Partial responses occurred in three dose-escalation patients, of whom one had hepatocellular carcinoma and two had cutaneous melanoma. The point of sequencing TCRbeta in the periphery was to test whether ivuxolimab changed TCR sequence diversity and drove clonal T-cell expansion. The paper describes the monotherapy dose-escalation part (N of about 55 patients) of the phase I trial of ivuxolimab.

V lost 5 bases and J lost 2 bases; the stretch between them is 17 bases long. As encoded in the germline V gene (reference sequence), CDR1 is LNHNV while CDR2 is YYDKDF. Spanning cysteine to phenylalanine, the CDR3 consists of 16 amino acids. The only DNA kept is the CDR3, 48 bases in frame from the first base. Broader findings and caveats from the paper: After ivuxolimab, expanded clones were on average more numerous among CD8+ T cells than among CD4+ T cells. Low levels of normalized T-cell clonal expansion were also shown by some nonresponding patients. Clonal expansion of both CD4+ and CD8+ blood T cells was observed from baseline to week 6 at doses 0.1 to 3.0 mg/kg. Antigen specificity was not determined for the clonally expanded peripheral T cells. In the 0.1-3.0 mg/kg groups, partial responders were among the patients with the lowest normalized peripheral clonal expansion, particularly in CD8+ T cells.

The trial excluded patients who had a history of autoimmune disease or were on systemic immunosuppression. Peripheral blood for TCR sequencing was collected from all dose cohorts at baseline, on cycle 4 day 1, and on cycle 7 day 1. The samples were drawn from a first-in-human, open-label, multicenter phase I dose-escalation trial of ivuxolimab. The trial enrolled adults with locally advanced or metastatic head and neck squamous cell, hepatocellular, melanoma or renal cell carcinoma. Before TCR sequencing, CD4+ and CD8+ T cells were separately sorted from peripheral blood. In regard to this clone: The target of this receptor is not known. Per-base qualities were not stored, and no clone one base away is much larger.

Genomic DNA was extracted from sorted cells for sequencing of the TCRbeta CDR3 region. The immunoSEQ Assay was used for sequencing of TCRbeta CDR3 regions. Entries here come from immuneACCESS through TCRdb and include only in-frame sequences with V and J called. Some clones fail to appear in such tables; in the studies checked, an unresolved V gene covers under half of the shortfall, and the cause of the remainder is unknown. In this sample the table shows 70,000 to 80,000 clones, 70% to 90% of which occur a single time. The top ten hold about 0.9% of the sample. In this chain, TRBV15 is recombined with TRBJ2-3; no D gene can be assigned with confidence. Sequencing was performed on CD4+ or CD8+ T cells sorted from blood, taken in a trial of the OX40 agonist ivuxolimab. This TCR was sampled from an adult with an advanced solid tumor such as melanoma, head and neck, liver or kidney cancer. The encoded CDR3 is CATSFYVGAVTDTQYF. The base sequence is TGTGCCACCAGCTTTTATGTCGGCGCGGTCACAGATACGCAGTATTTT.